This record covers a single TCR beta chain. Sequenced by immunoSEQ multiplex PCR; TCRdb stores in-frame clones only, minus some. This table has about 260,000 clones, roughly four fifths appearing once. This sample stems from a study of blood T cell repertoires in COVID-19. About the research overall: Sites across the United States, Italy and Spain contributed samples from acute and convalescent COVID-19. T cells, B-cell-depleted T cells, or PBMCs supplied cDNA or gDNA.

The receptor comes from a woman aged 45 to 65 who had recovered from COVID-19. The sample was peripheral blood.

The CDR3 DNA is TGTGCCAGCTCCCGTAGAAACGGAGAGACCCAGTACTTC. It is translated as CASSRRNGETQYF. The genes are TRBV19 and TRBJ2-5, with D hard to call. The V gene's germline CDR1 is LNHDA and CDR2 SQIVND (reference sequence). The CDR3 consists of 13 residues. V was trimmed by 9 bases and J by 4 bases, leaving 15 bases between them.